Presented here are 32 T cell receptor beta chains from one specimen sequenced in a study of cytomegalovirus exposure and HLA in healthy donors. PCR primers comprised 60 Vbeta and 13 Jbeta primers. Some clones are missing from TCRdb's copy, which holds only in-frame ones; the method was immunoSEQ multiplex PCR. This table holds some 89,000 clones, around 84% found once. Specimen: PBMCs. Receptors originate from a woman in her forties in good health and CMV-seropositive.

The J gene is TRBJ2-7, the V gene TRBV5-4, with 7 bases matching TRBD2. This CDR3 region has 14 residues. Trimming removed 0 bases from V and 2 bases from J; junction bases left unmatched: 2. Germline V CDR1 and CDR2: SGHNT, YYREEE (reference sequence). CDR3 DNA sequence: TGTGCCAGCAGCTTGGACGGGGGGACCTACGAGCAGTACTTC. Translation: CASSLDGGTYEQYF.

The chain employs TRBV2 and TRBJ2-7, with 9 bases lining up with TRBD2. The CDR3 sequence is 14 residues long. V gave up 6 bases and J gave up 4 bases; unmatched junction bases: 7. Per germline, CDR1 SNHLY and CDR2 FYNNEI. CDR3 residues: CASRQAGGLYEQYF. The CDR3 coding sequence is TGTGCCAGCAGACAGGCGGGAGGGTTGTACGAGCAGTACTTC. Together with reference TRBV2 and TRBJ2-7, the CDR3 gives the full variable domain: EPEVTQTPSHQVTQMGQEVILRCVPISNHLYFYWYRQILGQKVEFLVSFYNNEISEKSEIFDDQFSVERPDGSNFTLKIRSTKLEDSAMYFCASRQAGGLYEQYFGPGTRLTVT.

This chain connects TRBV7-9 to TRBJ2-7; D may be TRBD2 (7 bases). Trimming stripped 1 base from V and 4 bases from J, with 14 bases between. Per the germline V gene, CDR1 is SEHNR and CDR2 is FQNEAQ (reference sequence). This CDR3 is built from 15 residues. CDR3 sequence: CASSLGRGRGYEQYF. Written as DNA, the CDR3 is TGTGCCAGCAGCTTAGGAAGGGGGAGGGGATACGAGCAGTACTTC.

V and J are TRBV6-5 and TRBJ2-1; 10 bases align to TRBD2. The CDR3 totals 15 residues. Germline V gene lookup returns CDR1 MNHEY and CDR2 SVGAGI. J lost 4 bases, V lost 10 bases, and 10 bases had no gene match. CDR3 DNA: TGTGCCACCCGGACTAGCGGCCTTTTATACAATGAGCAGTTCTTC. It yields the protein CATRTSGLLYNEQFF.

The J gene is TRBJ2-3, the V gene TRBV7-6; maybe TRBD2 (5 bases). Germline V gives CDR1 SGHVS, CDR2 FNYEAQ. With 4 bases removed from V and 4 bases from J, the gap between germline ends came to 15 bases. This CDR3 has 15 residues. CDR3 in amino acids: CASSSGQRASDTQYF. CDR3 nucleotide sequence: TGTGCCAGCAGCTCCGGTCAGAGGGCCTCAGATACGCAGTATTTT.

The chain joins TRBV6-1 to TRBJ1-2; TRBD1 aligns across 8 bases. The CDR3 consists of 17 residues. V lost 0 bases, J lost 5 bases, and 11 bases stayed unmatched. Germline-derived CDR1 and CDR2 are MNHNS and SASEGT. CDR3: CASSEAPDRVFLYGYTF. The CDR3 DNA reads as TGTGCCAGCAGTGAAGCGCCGGACAGGGTCTTTTTGTATGGCTACACCTTC.

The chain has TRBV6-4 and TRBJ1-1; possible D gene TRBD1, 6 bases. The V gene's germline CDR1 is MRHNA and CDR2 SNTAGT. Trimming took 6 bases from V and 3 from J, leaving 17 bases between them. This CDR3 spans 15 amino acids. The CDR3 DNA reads TGTGCCAGCAGCGGAGCAGGGGACGGATACACTGAAGCTTTCTTT. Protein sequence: CASSGAGDGYTEAFF.

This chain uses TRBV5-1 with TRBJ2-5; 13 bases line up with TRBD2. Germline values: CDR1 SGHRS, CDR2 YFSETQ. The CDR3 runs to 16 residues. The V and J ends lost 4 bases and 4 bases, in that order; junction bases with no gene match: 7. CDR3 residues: CASSPETSGRRETQYF. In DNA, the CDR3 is TGCGCCAGCAGCCCCGAGACTAGCGGGAGGAGAGAGACCCAGTACTTC.

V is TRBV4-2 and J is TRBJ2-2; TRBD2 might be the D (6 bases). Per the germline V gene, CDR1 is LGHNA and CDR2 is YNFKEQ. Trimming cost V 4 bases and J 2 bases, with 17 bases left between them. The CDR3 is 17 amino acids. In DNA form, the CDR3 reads TGTGCCAGCAGCCGTGTAGGGTGGCGGGGAAACACCGGGGAGCTGTTTTTT. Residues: CASSRVGWRGNTGELFF.

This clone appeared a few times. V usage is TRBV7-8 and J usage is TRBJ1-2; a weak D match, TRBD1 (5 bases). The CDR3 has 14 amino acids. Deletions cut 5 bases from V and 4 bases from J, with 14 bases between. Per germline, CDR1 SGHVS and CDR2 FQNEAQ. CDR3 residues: CASSPGGTLYGYTF. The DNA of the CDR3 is TGTGCCAGCAGCCCCGGGGGGACCCTCTATGGCTACACCTTC.

The CDR3 spells CASSLYPNLAGANYEQYF. The CDR3 DNA sequence: TGCGCCAGCAGCCTCTACCCTAACCTAGCGGGAGCGAACTACGAGCAGTACTTC. The V call is TRBV5-1, the J call TRBJ2-7, with 10 bases aligning to TRBD2. V was pared by 4 bases and J by 3 bases, with 16 bases of the junction left unmatched. Germline values: CDR1 SGHRS, CDR2 YFSETQ. The CDR3 is 18 residues long.

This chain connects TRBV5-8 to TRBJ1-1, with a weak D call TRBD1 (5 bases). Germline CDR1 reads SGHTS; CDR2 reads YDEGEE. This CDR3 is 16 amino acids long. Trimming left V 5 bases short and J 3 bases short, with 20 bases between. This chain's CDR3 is CASSPFWGVSDTEAFF. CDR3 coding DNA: TGTGCCAGCAGTCCCTTTTGGGGCGTGAGTGACACTGAAGCTTTCTTT.

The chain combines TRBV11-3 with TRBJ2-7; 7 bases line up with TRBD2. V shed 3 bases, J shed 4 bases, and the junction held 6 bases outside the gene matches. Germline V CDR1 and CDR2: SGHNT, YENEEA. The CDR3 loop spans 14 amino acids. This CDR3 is CASSFALADYEQYF. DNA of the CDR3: TGTGCCAGCAGCTTTGCCCTAGCGGATTACGAGCAGTACTTC.

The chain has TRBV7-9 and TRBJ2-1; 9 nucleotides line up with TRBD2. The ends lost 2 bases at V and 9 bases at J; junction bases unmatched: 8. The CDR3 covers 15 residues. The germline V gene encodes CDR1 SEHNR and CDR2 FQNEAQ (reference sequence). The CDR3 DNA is TGTGCCAGCAGCTTACTTGGCGGGAGGGATCCTGAGCAGTTCTTC. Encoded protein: CASSLLGGRDPEQFF.

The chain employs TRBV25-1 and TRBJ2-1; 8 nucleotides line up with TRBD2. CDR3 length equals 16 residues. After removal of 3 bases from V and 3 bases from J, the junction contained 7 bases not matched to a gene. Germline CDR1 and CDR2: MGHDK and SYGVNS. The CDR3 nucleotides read TGTGCCAGCAGTGATCTGGGTAGCGGGAACTACAATGAGCAGTTCTTC. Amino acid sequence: CASSDLGSGNYNEQFF.

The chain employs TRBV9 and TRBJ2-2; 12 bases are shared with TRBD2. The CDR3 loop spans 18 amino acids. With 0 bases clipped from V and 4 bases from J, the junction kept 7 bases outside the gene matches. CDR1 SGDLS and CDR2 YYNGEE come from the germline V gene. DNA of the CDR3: TGTGCCAGCAGCGTAGAGCTAGCGGGAGGGCCGGGCACCGGGGAGCTGTTTTTT. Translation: CASSVELAGGPGTGELFF.

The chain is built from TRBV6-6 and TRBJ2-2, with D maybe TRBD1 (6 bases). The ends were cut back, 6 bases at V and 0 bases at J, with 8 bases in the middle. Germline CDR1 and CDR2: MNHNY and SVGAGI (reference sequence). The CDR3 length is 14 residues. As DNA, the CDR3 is TGTGCCAGCAGGGGACACACGAACACCGGGGAGCTGTTTTTT. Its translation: CASRGHTNTGELFF.

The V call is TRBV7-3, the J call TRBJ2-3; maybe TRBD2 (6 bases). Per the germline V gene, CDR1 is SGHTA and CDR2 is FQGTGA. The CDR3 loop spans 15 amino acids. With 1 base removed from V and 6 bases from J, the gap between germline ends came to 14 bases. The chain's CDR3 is CASSLMGTGVDTQYF. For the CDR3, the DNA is TGTGCCAGCAGCTTAATGGGGACGGGAGTTGATACGCAGTATTTT. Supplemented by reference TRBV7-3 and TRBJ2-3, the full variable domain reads GAGVSQTPSNKVTEKGKYVELRCDPISGHTALYWYRQSLGQGPEFLIYFQGTGAADDSGLPNDRFFAVRPEGSVSTLKIQRTERGDSAVYLCASSLMGTGVDTQYFGPGTRLTVL.

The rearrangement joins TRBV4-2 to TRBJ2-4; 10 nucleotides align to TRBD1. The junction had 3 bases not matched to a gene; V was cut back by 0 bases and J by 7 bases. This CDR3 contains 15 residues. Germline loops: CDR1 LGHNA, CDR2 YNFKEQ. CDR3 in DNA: TGTGCCAGCAGCCAAGAGGGGGGACAGGGGAACATTCAGTACTTC. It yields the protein CASSQEGGQGNIQYF.

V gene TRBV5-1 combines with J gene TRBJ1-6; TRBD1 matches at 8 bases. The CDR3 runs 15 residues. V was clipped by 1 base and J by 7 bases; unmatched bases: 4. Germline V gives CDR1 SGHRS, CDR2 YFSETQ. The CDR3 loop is CASSLSQGANSPLHF. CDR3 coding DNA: TGCGCCAGCAGCTTGTCGCAGGGGGCGAATTCACCCCTCCACTTT.

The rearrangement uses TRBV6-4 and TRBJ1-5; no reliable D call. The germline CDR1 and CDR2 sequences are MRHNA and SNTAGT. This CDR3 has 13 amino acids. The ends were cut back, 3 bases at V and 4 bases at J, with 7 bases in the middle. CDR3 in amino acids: CASSDPGNQPQHF. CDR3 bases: TGTGCCAGCAGTGATCCGGGGAATCAGCCCCAGCATTTT.

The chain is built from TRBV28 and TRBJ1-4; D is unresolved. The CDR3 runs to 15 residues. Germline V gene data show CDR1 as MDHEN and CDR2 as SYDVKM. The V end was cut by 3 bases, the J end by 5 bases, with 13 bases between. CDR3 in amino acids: CASSLLPPENEKLFF. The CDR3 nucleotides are TGTGCCAGCAGTTTGCTCCCCCCCGAGAATGAAAAACTGTTTTTT.

The CDR3 DNA sequence: TGCGCCAGCAGCGGAGGACAGGCAAAGAATGAAAAACTGTTTTTT. Translation: CASSGGQAKNEKLFF. This chain uses TRBV5-1 with TRBJ1-4, with 7 bases identical to TRBD1. In germline, CDR1 is SGHRS, CDR2 YFSETQ. The V and J ends lost 4 bases and 5 bases, in that order; junction bases with no gene match: 8. The CDR3 consists of 15 residues.

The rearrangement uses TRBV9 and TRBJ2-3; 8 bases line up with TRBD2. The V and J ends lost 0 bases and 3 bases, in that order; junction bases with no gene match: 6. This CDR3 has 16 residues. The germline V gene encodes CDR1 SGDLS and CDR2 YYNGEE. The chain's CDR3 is CASSVEEGGRTDTQYF. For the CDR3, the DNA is TGTGCCAGCAGCGTAGAGGAGGGCGGGAGGACAGATACGCAGTATTTT.

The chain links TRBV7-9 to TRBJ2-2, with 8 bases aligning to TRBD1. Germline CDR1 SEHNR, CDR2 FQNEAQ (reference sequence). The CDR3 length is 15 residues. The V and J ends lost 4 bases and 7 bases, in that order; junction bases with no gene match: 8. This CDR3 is CASSSRGPGDGELFF. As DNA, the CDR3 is TGTGCCAGCAGCTCCAGGGGGCCGGGTGACGGGGAGCTGTTTTTT.

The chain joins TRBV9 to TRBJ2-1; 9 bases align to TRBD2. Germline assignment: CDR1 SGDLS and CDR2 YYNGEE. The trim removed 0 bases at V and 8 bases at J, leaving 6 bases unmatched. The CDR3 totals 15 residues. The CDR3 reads CASSVALAGIDEQFF. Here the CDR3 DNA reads TGTGCCAGCAGCGTAGCCCTAGCGGGAATAGATGAGCAGTTCTTC.

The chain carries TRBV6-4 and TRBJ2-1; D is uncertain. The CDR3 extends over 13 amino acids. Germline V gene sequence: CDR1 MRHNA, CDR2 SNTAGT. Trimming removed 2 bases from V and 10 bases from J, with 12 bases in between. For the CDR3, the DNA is TGTGCCAGCAGTGACAAGGAGCAGAGAGAGCAGTTCTTC. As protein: CASSDKEQREQFF.

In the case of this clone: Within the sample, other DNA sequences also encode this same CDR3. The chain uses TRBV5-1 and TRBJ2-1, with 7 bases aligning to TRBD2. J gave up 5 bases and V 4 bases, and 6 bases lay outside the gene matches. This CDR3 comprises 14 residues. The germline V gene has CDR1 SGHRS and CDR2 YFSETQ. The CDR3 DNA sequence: TGCGCCAGCAGCCTGTCCGGGACTAACAATGAGCAGTTCTTC. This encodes CASSLSGTNNEQFF.

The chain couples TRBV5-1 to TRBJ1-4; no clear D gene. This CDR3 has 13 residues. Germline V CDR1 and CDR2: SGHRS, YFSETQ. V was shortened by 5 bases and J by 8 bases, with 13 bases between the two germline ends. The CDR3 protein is CASRSGSSEKLFF. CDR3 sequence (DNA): TGCGCCAGCAGAAGTGGCTCCTCCGAAAAACTGTTTTTT.

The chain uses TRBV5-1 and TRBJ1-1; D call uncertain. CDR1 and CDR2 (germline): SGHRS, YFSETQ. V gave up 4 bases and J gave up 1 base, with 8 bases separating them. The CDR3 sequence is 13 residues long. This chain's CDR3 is CASSTDKNTEAFF. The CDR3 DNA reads TGCGCCAGCAGCACCGACAAGAACACTGAAGCTTTCTTT.

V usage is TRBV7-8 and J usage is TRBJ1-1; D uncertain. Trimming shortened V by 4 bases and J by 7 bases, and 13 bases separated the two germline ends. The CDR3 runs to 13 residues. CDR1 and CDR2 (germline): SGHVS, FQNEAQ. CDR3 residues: CASSSPGLGEAFF. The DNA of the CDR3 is TGTGCCAGCAGCTCTCCGGGGTTGGGTGAAGCTTTCTTT.

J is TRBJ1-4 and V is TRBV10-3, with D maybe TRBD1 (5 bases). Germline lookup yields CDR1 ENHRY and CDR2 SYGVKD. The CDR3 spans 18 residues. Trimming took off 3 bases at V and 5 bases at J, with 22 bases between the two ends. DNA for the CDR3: TGTGCCATCAGTGACCCCTCCTGGGGGGTCGGTCCGAATGAAAAACTGTTTTTT. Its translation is CAISDPSWGVGPNEKLFF.